One and the same sample provided the 32 T cell receptor beta chains below, sequenced in a study of naive and memory T cell subsets. The SP2 primer and nested alpha and beta constant region primers amplified ligated cDNA in four rounds. One entry per CDR3 protein, called by TCRdb with MiXCR from the 5' RACE reads. The data hold 55,000 to 70,000 distinct CDR3 sequences, with 7.2% observed a single time. TCR cDNA received a 3' ligated oligonucleotide that carried a UMI. All receptors derive from a male donor in good health.

In regard to this clonotype: With a much larger clone just one base away, this may be a read error. The chain joins TRBV3-1 to TRBJ1-1; 7 bases map to TRBD1. The CDR3 runs to 14 residues. Per the germline V gene, CDR1 is LGHDT and CDR2 is YNNKEL (reference sequence). The DNA for the CDR3 is TGTGCCAACAGCCCTCGACAGGGTCACACTGAAGCTTTCTTT. Its translation is CANSPRQGHTEAFF.

The sample holds many counts of this clonotype. This sequence joins TRBV5-5 and TRBJ2-1, with 8 positions matching TRBD1. Per germline, CDR1 SGHKS and CDR2 YYEKEE (reference sequence). The CDR3 sequence is 15 residues long. V lost 2 bases, J lost 8 bases, and 9 bases stayed unmatched. CDR3 nucleotide sequence: TGTGCCAGCAGCTTAACGGACAGGGTACACTATGAGCAGTTCTTC. This gives the protein CASSLTDRVHYEQFF. The full variable domain, completed using reference TRBV5-5 and TRBJ2-1, is DAGVTQSPTHLIKTRGQQVTLRCSPISGHKSVSWYQQVLGQGPQFIFQYYEKEERGRGNFPDRFSARQFPNYSSELNVNALLLGDSALYLCASSLTDRVHYEQFFGPGTRLTVL.

In DNA form, the CDR3 reads TGCAGCGTTGAAGATCGGGTAGCGGGAGGGCGCACCGGGGAGCTGTTTTTT. Encoded protein: CSVEDRVAGGRTGELFF. The chain recombines TRBV29-1 with TRBJ2-2, with 11 bases that match TRBD2. Germline V gene data show CDR1 as SQVTM and CDR2 as ANQGSEA. The trim removed 0 bases at V and 4 bases at J, leaving 7 bases unmatched. The CDR3 contains 17 residues.

The V gene is TRBV5-4, the J gene TRBJ2-7; D may be TRBD1 (6 bases). V was pared by 2 bases and J by 7 bases, with 16 bases between. CDR3 length: 14 residues. The germline gives CDR1 SGHNT, CDR2 YYREEE (reference sequence). CDR3 DNA sequence: TGTGCCAGCAGCTTCGTTGGGGACACCCTAGAGCAGTACTTC. Its protein product is CASSFVGDTLEQYF. Full variable domain (rest looked up from reference TRBV5-4 and TRBJ2-7): ETGVTQSPTHLIKTRGQQVTLRCSSQSGHNTVSWYQQALGQGPQFIFQYYREEENGRGNFPPRFSGLQFPNYSSELNVNALELDDSALYLCASSFVGDTLEQYFGPGTRLTVT.

This clonotype was seen a handful of times. The gene calls are TRBV19 and TRBJ2-3; D is unclear. V lost 3 bases to trimming and J lost 4 bases, with 8 bases between them. The CDR3 totals 13 residues. The V gene's germline CDR1 is LNHDA and CDR2 SQIVND (reference sequence). CDR3 amino acids: CASSMALSDTQYF. CDR3 nucleotide sequence: TGTGCCAGTAGTATGGCCCTTTCAGATACGCAGTATTTT.

This clonotype was seen ten or more times. The chain couples TRBV20-1 to TRBJ2-5; D remains unclear. The germline V gene has CDR1 DFQATT and CDR2 SNEGSKA (reference sequence). V dropped 6 bases and J dropped 3 bases, with 14 bases sitting between them. The CDR3 extends over 13 amino acids. DNA for the CDR3: TGCAGTGCCGCTCGCGTTCGTGAAGAGACCCAGTACTTC. It is translated as CSAARVREETQYF.

This clonotype appeared a few times. V and J are TRBV6-2 or TRBV6-3 and TRBJ2-1; 14 bases fit TRBD2. V lost 6 bases to trimming and J lost 2 bases; unmatched junction nucleotides: 3. The CDR3 runs 16 residues. Germline CDR1 and CDR2: MNHEY and SVGEGT. This CDR3 is CASSRLAGGPYNEQFF. The CDR3 DNA reads TGTGCCAGCAGCCGACTAGCGGGAGGGCCCTACAATGAGCAGTTCTTC.

This clonotype was detected only a few times. The chain employs TRBV19 and TRBJ1-2, with D uncertain. In germline, CDR1 is LNHDA, CDR2 SQIVND (reference sequence). V was pared by 3 bases and J by 3 bases, with 8 bases between. The CDR3 loop spans 13 amino acids. This CDR3 reads CASSINQDYGYTF. In DNA form, the CDR3 reads TGTGCCAGTAGTATTAATCAAGACTATGGCTACACCTTC. The variable domain in full, with the rest retrieved from reference TRBV19 and TRBJ1-2, is DGGITQSPKYLFRKEGQNVTLSCEQNLNHDAMYWYRQDPGQGLRLIYYSQIVNDFQKGDIAEGYSVSREKKESFPLTVTSAQKNPTAFYLCASSINQDYGYTFGSGTRLTVV.

This clonotype was counted ten times or more. The DNA of the CDR3 is TGTGCCAGCAGTTATCTCCCGAACACTGAAGCTTTCTTT. Its protein product is CASSYLPNTEAFF. This chain uses TRBV6-5 with TRBJ1-1; no clear D. Germline V gives CDR1 MNHEY, CDR2 SVGAGI. The CDR3 covers 13 residues. V was trimmed by 3 bases and J by 1 base, leaving 6 bases between them.

The chain has TRBV19 and TRBJ2-1, with a weak D call TRBD1 (7 bases). The V end was cut by 10 bases, the J end by 5 bases, with 15 bases between. The germline CDR1 and CDR2 sequences are LNHDA and SQIVND (reference sequence). The CDR3 spans 13 residues. CDR3: CATRGDQNNEQFF. The CDR3 nucleotides read TGTGCCACCAGGGGGGACCAAAACAATGAGCAGTTCTTC.

This clonotype was seen repeatedly, ten times or more. The chain combines TRBV14 with TRBJ2-2, with 10 bases fitting TRBD2. Germline CDR1 is SGHDN and CDR2 is FVKESK. CDR3 size: 16 residues. The junction had 3 bases not matched to a gene; V was cut back by 4 bases and J by 1 base. The CDR3 spells CASSRGLAVNTGELFF. DNA of the CDR3: TGTGCCAGCAGCCGTGGACTAGCGGTGAACACCGGGGAGCTGTTTTTT. Variable domain in full (rest from reference TRBV14 and TRBJ2-2): EAGVTQFPSHSVIEKGQTVTLRCDPISGHDNLYWYRRVMGKEIKFLLHFVKESKQDESGMPNNRFLAERTGGTYSTLKVQPAELEDSGVYFCASSRGLAVNTGELFFGEGSRLTVL.

This clonotype has a count of ten or more. The chain combines TRBV6-5 with TRBJ1-1; D possibly corresponds to TRBD1 (5 bases). This CDR3 spans 12 amino acids. V shed 8 bases and J shed 5 bases, with 12 bases lying between them. The germline CDR1 and CDR2 sequences are MNHEY and SVGAGI. DNA for the CDR3: TGTGCCAGCTCCTTGGGGGATACTGAAGCTTTCTTT. Translating it yields CASSLGDTEAFF.

The rearrangement uses TRBV2 and TRBJ1-4; TRBD1 is a possible D gene (6 bases). This CDR3 is built from 14 residues. Trimming shortened V by 6 bases and J by 7 bases, and 15 bases separated the two germline ends. The germline V gene has CDR1 SNHLY and CDR2 FYNNEI. The CDR3 DNA reads TGTGCCAGCAGGGAATCGGGACACTCTGAAAAACTGTTTTTT. Its protein is CASRESGHSEKLFF.

There are a few counts of this clonotype. V is TRBV7-9 and J is TRBJ2-5; unclear D gene. CDR3 size: 14 residues. Germline V CDR1 and CDR2: SEHNR, FQNEAQ (reference sequence). V was pared by 2 bases and J by 0 bases, with 7 bases between. Here the CDR3 DNA reads TGTGCCAGCAGCTTAAGGACCTACCAAGAGACCCAGTACTTC. Translated: CASSLRTYQETQYF.

At least ten counts were recorded for this clonotype. The chain uses TRBV5-5 and TRBJ2-3, with TRBD1 identical over 9 bases. This CDR3 region has 17 residues. The germline CDR1 and CDR2 sequences are SGHKS and YYEKEE (reference sequence). V dropped 2 bases and J dropped 0; count of bases not matched to a gene: 7. CDR3 coding DNA: TGTGCCAGCAGCTTTCCCACAGGGGGCCTTAGCACAGATACGCAGTATTTT. Translated, it gives CASSFPTGGLSTDTQYF.

The rearrangement links TRBV7-9 to TRBJ2-2; D gene ambiguous. CDR1 is SEHNR, CDR2 FQNEAQ, per germline (reference sequence). V lost 7 bases to trimming and J lost 6 bases, with 0 bases between them. The CDR3 runs 9 residues. The DNA of the CDR3 is TGTGCCAGCACCGGGGAGCTGTTTTTT. It is translated as CASTGELFF.

This clonotype was seen a handful of times. The chain carries TRBV19 and TRBJ2-2; TRBD2 matches 8 bases. The germline gives CDR1 LNHDA, CDR2 SQIVND (reference sequence). The V segment lost 3 bases and the J segment 4 bases; nucleotides outside the gene matches: 7. There are 16 residues in the CDR3. The CDR3 nucleotides are TGTGCCAGTAGTATGACAGTAGCGGGAAGCACCGGGGAGCTGTTTTTT. Residues: CASSMTVAGSTGELFF.

J is TRBJ1-5 and V is TRBV7-9; D is unclear. The CDR3 is made up of 14 amino acids. The ends were cut back, 1 base at V and 2 bases at J, with 6 bases in the middle. CDR1 is SEHNR, CDR2 FQNEAQ, per germline (reference sequence). CDR3 sequence reads: CASSLDRGNQPQHF. The CDR3, as DNA: TGTGCCAGCAGCTTAGATAGGGGCAATCAGCCCCAGCATTTT.

This clonotype was recorded at least ten times. The chain is built from TRBV29-1 and TRBJ2-5; D is ambiguous. V was pared by 2 bases and J by 5 bases, with 6 bases between. The length of the CDR3 is 11 residues. CDR1 is SQVTM, CDR2 ANQGSEA, per germline. CDR3 protein: CSVESGETQYF. DNA of the CDR3: TGCAGCGTTGAATCCGGGGAGACCCAGTACTTC.

The V and J genes are TRBV6-5 and TRBJ2-1; tentatively, D is TRBD1 (5 bases). The germline V and J ends were trimmed by 7 bases and 0 bases, with 13 bases remaining between them. Germline V CDR1 and CDR2: MNHEY, SVGAGI. This CDR3 has 15 amino acids. The CDR3 nucleotides are TGTGCCAGCATCAGTCAGGGTTCCTCCTACAATGAGCAGTTCTTC. It encodes CASISQGSSYNEQFF.

This clonotype was picked up one time. Possible read error: a much larger clone is one base away. The rearrangement links TRBV2 to TRBJ2-5, with D perhaps given as TRBD1 or TRBD2 (6 bases each). This CDR3 is built from 13 residues. V was shortened by 5 bases and J by 2 bases, with 9 bases between the two germline ends. Per the germline V gene, CDR1 is SNHLY and CDR2 is FYNNEI. CDR3 in DNA: TGTGCCAGCAGTAAGGGGGGTCAAGAGACCCAGTACTTC. Amino acids: CASSKGGQETQYF.

There are a few counts of this clonotype. The V call is TRBV5-1, the J call TRBJ2-7; 8 bases are a match to TRBD1. The CDR3 consists of 16 residues. The germline gives CDR1 SGHRS, CDR2 YFSETQ. The ends lost 3 bases at V and 2 bases at J; junction bases unmatched: 10. The CDR3 loop reads CASSYTTGTGPYEQYF. CDR3 bases: TGCGCCAGCAGCTATACCACCGGGACAGGACCCTACGAGCAGTACTTC.

The J gene is TRBJ2-7, the V gene TRBV10-3, with 9 bases matching TRBD1. The CDR3 has 14 residues. The trim removed 4 bases at V and 4 bases at J, leaving 5 bases unmatched. In germline, CDR1 is ENHRY, CDR2 SYGVKD. The CDR3 spells CAISVRTGVYEQYF. CDR3 DNA: TGTGCCATCAGTGTCAGGACAGGGGTGTACGAGCAGTACTTC.

This clonotype was counted ten times or more. The chain employs TRBV3-1 and TRBJ2-5; D perhaps matches TRBD2 (5 bases). CDR1 and CDR2 from the germline V gene are LGHDT and YNNKEL (reference sequence). The germline V and J ends were trimmed by 3 bases and 2 bases, with 16 bases remaining between them. The CDR3 is made up of 16 amino acids. This CDR3 reads CASSQISSGLQETQYF. The CDR3 coding sequence is TGTGCCAGCAGCCAGATTTCGTCGGGGTTACAAGAGACCCAGTACTTC.

This clonotype has at least ten counts. The chain has TRBV5-1 and TRBJ2-2; D is ambiguous. V shed 1 base and J shed 4 bases, with 8 bases lying between them. Germline CDR1 SGHRS, CDR2 YFSETQ. This CDR3 is built from 14 residues. The CDR3 sequence is CASSLTGFTGELFF. The CDR3 DNA follows: TGCGCCAGCAGCTTGACTGGATTCACCGGGGAGCTGTTTTTT.

This clonotype was seen ten or more times. J is TRBJ2-7 and V is TRBV11-2; tentative D call: TRBD1 (5 bases). V lost 5 bases and J 5 bases, leaving 13 bases between the germline ends. Germline V gene data show CDR1 as SGHAT and CDR2 as FQNNGV. CDR3 length: 13 amino acids. The CDR3 nucleotides are TGTGCCAGCAGCCAGCAGGGCGGCGACGAGCAGTACTTC. Encoded protein: CASSQQGGDEQYF.

This clonotype appeared many times. V is TRBV10-2 and J is TRBJ2-4; no clear D. Germline loops: CDR1 WSHSY, CDR2 SAAADI. The CDR3 loop spans 14 amino acids. V lost 2 bases and J 4 bases, leaving 9 bases between the germline ends. CDR3 coding DNA: TGCGCCAGCAGTGAGGGACGGCTGAAAAACATTCAGTACTTC. Its translation: CASSEGRLKNIQYF.

This clonotype was observed a few times. V usage is TRBV29-1 and J usage is TRBJ1-3; unclear D gene. CDR1 is SQVTM and CDR2 is ANQGSEA in the germline V gene. This CDR3 spans 12 amino acids. Between the trimmed V and J ends, which lost 5 bases and 4 bases, there was a span of 9 bases. The CDR3 reads CSVRAGGNTIYF. CDR3 in DNA: TGCAGCGTTAGGGCCGGAGGAAACACCATATATTTT.

This clonotype was counted once. A much larger clone lies one base from this, so it may be a read error. This rearrangement joins TRBV6-1 to TRBJ2-1, with a tentative D call TRBD2 (5 bases). CDR1 and CDR2 from the germline V gene are MNHNS and SASEGT. This CDR3 has 18 residues. Trimming removed 3 bases at V and 7 bases at J, with 25 bases between. Here the CDR3 DNA reads TGTGCCAGCAGTGAGAGTACTATAGCGAGAGGGCCTAGAAATGAGCAGTTCTTC. It codes for CASSESTIARGPRNEQFF.

Ten or more counts support this clonotype. The J gene is TRBJ2-5, the V gene TRBV20-1; a possible D gene is TRBD2 (6 bases). CDR1 DFQATT and CDR2 SNEGSKA come from the germline V gene (reference sequence). The CDR3 runs 13 residues. V dropped 0 bases and J dropped 7 bases, with 12 bases sitting between them. DNA of the CDR3: TGCAGTGCTAGAGAGGAGGGACGGAGGACCCAGTACTTC. Its protein is CSAREEGRRTQYF.

This clonotype was detected a few times. The V call is TRBV12-3 or TRBV12-4, the J call TRBJ1-1, with 8 bases fitting TRBD1. CDR3 length equals 18 residues. V shed 5 bases, J shed 1 base, and the junction held 15 bases outside the gene matches. This CDR3 reads CASSRTGRSRVRNTEAFF. The CDR3 nucleotides read TGTGCCAGCAGTCGGACAGGGAGGAGTCGCGTTAGGAACACTGAAGCTTTCTTT.

The chain employs TRBV19 and TRBJ2-7; 12 positions match TRBD2. The CDR3 loop spans 15 amino acids. Germline loops: CDR1 LNHDA, CDR2 SQIVND (reference sequence). V dropped 5 bases and J dropped 2; count of bases not matched to a gene: 4. The CDR3 region is CASSHGLAGTYEQYF. The CDR3 coding sequence is TGTGCCAGTAGTCACGGACTAGCGGGGACCTACGAGCAGTACTTC.